One sample yielded the 20 T cell receptor beta chains listed below, sequenced in a study of blood T cell repertoires in COVID-19. This table comes from immunoSEQ multiplex PCR, and its TCRdb copy is limited to in-frame clones, with some not included. The sample gives hundreds of thousands of clones, 70% to 85% of which show up once; over 7.5% is in the top ten. Material: peripheral blood. All receptors derive from a man older than 75 with acute or convalescent COVID-19.

The V and J genes are TRBV19 and TRBJ1-5; D not resolved. Germline V gene data show CDR1 as LNHDA and CDR2 as SQIVND (reference sequence). CDR3 length: 15 residues. Trimming stripped 4 bases from V and 1 base from J, with 11 bases between. DNA of the CDR3: TGTGCCAGTAGTAGGGTCGAGGGCAGCAATCAGCCCCAGCATTTT. It codes for CASSRVEGSNQPQHF.

This clone came up once. The rearrangement joins TRBV6-6 to TRBJ2-1, with D possibly TRBD2 on 6 matching bases. V was trimmed by 4 bases and J by 3 bases, leaving 13 bases between them. CDR1 MNHNY and CDR2 SVGAGI come from the germline V gene (reference sequence). CDR3 length: 15 amino acids. The CDR3 sequence is CASSLAESYYNEQFF. The DNA of the CDR3 is TGTGCCAGCAGTTTAGCGGAGTCGTACTACAATGAGCAGTTCTTC.

This chain uses TRBV12-5 with TRBJ1-5, with 10 nucleotides matching TRBD1. Germline V CDR1 and CDR2: LGHNT, FRNRAP. The CDR3 is 18 residues long. The J segment lost 1 base and the V segment lost 0 bases, leaving 6 bases of the junction unmatched. In DNA form, the CDR3 reads TGTGCTAGTGGTTTGGTACTTGGGACAGGGGCCAGCAATCAGCCCCAGCATTTT. This translates into CASGLVLGTGASNQPQHF.

As regards this clone: Other DNA sequences from this sample encode an identical CDR3 as well. The genes are TRBV7-3 and TRBJ2-7; no reliable D call. The V end lost 5 bases, the J end lost 3 bases, and 11 bases lay between the germline ends. The CDR3 runs to 13 residues. Germline CDR1 reads SGHTA; CDR2 reads FQGTGA. CDR3 in amino acids: CASSPVAGYEQYF. CDR3 coding DNA: TGTGCCAGCAGCCCAGTGGCAGGCTACGAGCAGTACTTC.

V is TRBV5-1 and J is TRBJ2-1; a weak D match, TRBD2 (5 bases). The V end lost 7 bases, the J end lost 2 bases, and 16 bases lay between the germline ends. Germline V CDR1 and CDR2: SGHRS, YFSETQ. The CDR3 has 15 residues. The CDR3 is CASSRTGETYNEQFF. CDR3 in DNA: TGCGCCAGCTCCCGGACCGGGGAAACCTACAATGAGCAGTTCTTC.

The V gene is TRBV5-1, the J gene TRBJ2-5; D not certain. Germline values: CDR1 SGHRS, CDR2 YFSETQ. The CDR3 consists of 14 residues. With 0 bases removed from V and 1 base from J, the gap between germline ends came to 7 bases. Here the CDR3 reads CASSLGLAQETQYF. CDR3 bases: TGCGCCAGCAGCTTGGGGCTGGCCCAAGAGACCCAGTACTTC.

The count of this clone is one. V usage is TRBV6-5 and J usage is TRBJ2-2, with 9 positions matching TRBD1. The germline V gene has CDR1 MNHEY and CDR2 SVGAGI. V was clipped by 6 bases and J by 7 bases; unmatched bases: 9. The CDR3 extends over 15 amino acids. CDR3 coding DNA: TGTGCCAGCAGCCGTCAACAGGGGGCTGTCGGGGAGCTGTTTTTT. It yields the protein CASSRQQGAVGELFF.

About this clone: Germline is not matched at one junction end, which may reflect a read error. CDR3 protein: CASSFGTGLLF. CDR3 in DNA: TGTGCCAGCAGCTTTGGGACAGGCCTTTTATTC. The V call is TRBV7-9, the J call TRBJ1-2; 8 nucleotides agree with TRBD1. CDR3 length equals 11 residues. Germline CDR1 and CDR2: SEHNR and FQNEAQ (reference sequence).

The chain uses TRBV14 and TRBJ1-5; D gene unclear. Germline assignment: CDR1 SGHDN and CDR2 FVKESK. Trimming took off 1 base at V and 4 bases at J, with 11 bases between the two ends. CDR3 length equals 15 residues. The CDR3 spells CASSQGGPGNQPQHF. The DNA for the CDR3 is TGTGCCAGCAGCCAAGGAGGACCGGGGAATCAGCCCCAGCATTTT.

V usage is TRBV5-5 and J usage is TRBJ2-3; 7 bases line up with TRBD2. There are 15 residues in the CDR3. J lost 2 bases, V lost 3 bases, and 6 bases had no gene match. Germline values: CDR1 SGHKS, CDR2 YYEKEE (reference sequence). CDR3 in amino acids: CASSYSGLNTDTQYF. CDR3 nucleotides: TGTGCCAGCAGCTATAGCGGGTTAAACACAGATACGCAGTATTTT.

The chain combines TRBV7-2 with TRBJ2-7; 9 bases map to TRBD1. J lost 2 bases, V lost 5 bases, and 4 bases had no gene match. The germline CDR1 and CDR2 sequences are SGHTA and FQGNSA. The CDR3 extends over 14 amino acids. CDR3 DNA sequence: TGTGCCAGCAGCCAGGACAGGGGAACCTACGAGCAGTACTTC. Amino acids: CASSQDRGTYEQYF.

In its sample, this clone was seen once. The rearrangement uses TRBV9 and TRBJ2-5; the D is unclear. CDR3 length: 14 residues. Looked up from germline, CDR1 is SGDLS and CDR2 is YYNGEE. V lost 0 bases and J 2 bases, leaving 8 bases between the germline ends. CDR3 in amino acids: CASSVGAFQETQYF. CDR3 nucleotide sequence: TGTGCCAGCAGCGTAGGGGCATTTCAAGAGACCCAGTACTTC.

The chain recombines TRBV5-1 with TRBJ1-1, with 9 bases that match TRBD1. J gave up 5 bases and V 4 bases, and 18 bases lay outside the gene matches. CDR3 size: 18 residues. CDR1 and CDR2 from the germline V gene are SGHRS and YFSETQ. This chain's CDR3 is CASSLRAAKTGGGTEAFF. The CDR3 DNA reads TGCGCCAGCAGCCTCCGGGCCGCCAAGACAGGGGGAGGGACTGAAGCTTTCTTT.

The chain employs TRBV28 and TRBJ1-2; D may be TRBD1 (5 bases). This CDR3 has 15 amino acids. Trimming pared 4 bases from V and 4 bases from J, leaving 16 bases between. The germline V gene has CDR1 MDHEN and CDR2 SYDVKM. CDR3 amino acids: CASSSPGGGGYGYTF. The CDR3 DNA reads TGTGCCAGCAGTTCCCCCGGTGGGGGGGGCTATGGCTACACCTTC.

The chain combines TRBV7-3 with TRBJ2-3; 8 bases line up with TRBD1. The V gene's germline CDR1 is SGHTA and CDR2 FQGTGA. The CDR3 extends over 15 amino acids. V lost 5 bases, J lost 3 bases, and 7 bases stayed unmatched. The CDR3 DNA reads TGTGCCAGCAGCCCTGGACAGGGAAGAACAGATACGCAGTATTTT. Encoded protein: CASSPGQGRTDTQYF.

The sample holds one count of this clone. This chain uses TRBV19 with TRBJ1-5, with 8 bases aligning to TRBD1. The CDR3 runs to 14 residues. The V gene end was trimmed by 9 bases and the J gene end by 9 bases; junction bases not matched to a gene: 13. The V gene's germline CDR1 is LNHDA and CDR2 SQIVND (reference sequence). The CDR3 DNA sequence: TGTGCCAGCGCACTCAGGGGGCTTGGCCTGCCCCAGCATTTT. Protein product: CASALRGLGLPQHF.

The chain carries TRBV19 and TRBJ1-5; 8 bases are a match to TRBD1. The V gene's germline CDR1 is LNHDA and CDR2 SQIVND (reference sequence). The CDR3 spans 15 residues. J was trimmed by 6 bases and V by 2 bases; bases with no gene match: 6. The CDR3 DNA is TGTGCCAGTAGTATAATGGGACAGGTATTTCAGCCCCAGCATTTT. This translates into CASSIMGQVFQPQHF.

At least ten counts were recorded for this clone. The chain has TRBV30 and TRBJ2-1; 10 nucleotides align to TRBD1. V lost 1 base to trimming and J lost 5 bases; unmatched junction nucleotides: 23. This CDR3 comprises 21 residues. CDR1 is GTSNPN and CDR2 is SVGIG in the germline V gene (reference sequence). The CDR3 DNA reads TGTGCCTGGAGTGATTCCCCGGACAGGGGGACGAGGTTACTACTACACAATGAGCAGTTCTTC. Translation: CAWSDSPDRGTRLLLHNEQFF.

The chain joins TRBV13 to TRBJ2-4, with a weak D call TRBD1 (5 bases). Germline lookup yields CDR1 PRHDT and CDR2 FYEKMQ (reference sequence). The CDR3 is 15 amino acids. V lost 3 bases, J lost 0 bases, and 9 bases lay in between. CDR3 sequence: CASSFTQGAKNIQYF. The DNA of the CDR3 is TGTGCCAGCAGCTTCACGCAGGGAGCCAAAAACATTCAGTACTTC.

The J gene is TRBJ2-3, the V gene TRBV6-5; no definite D call. V lost 2 bases and J lost 1, with 7 bases in between. From germline, CDR1 is MNHEY and CDR2 SVGAGI. The CDR3 consists of 14 residues. The CDR3 spells CASSYGGGTDTQYF. In DNA, the CDR3 is TGTGCCAGCAGTTACGGCGGAGGCACAGATACGCAGTATTTT.